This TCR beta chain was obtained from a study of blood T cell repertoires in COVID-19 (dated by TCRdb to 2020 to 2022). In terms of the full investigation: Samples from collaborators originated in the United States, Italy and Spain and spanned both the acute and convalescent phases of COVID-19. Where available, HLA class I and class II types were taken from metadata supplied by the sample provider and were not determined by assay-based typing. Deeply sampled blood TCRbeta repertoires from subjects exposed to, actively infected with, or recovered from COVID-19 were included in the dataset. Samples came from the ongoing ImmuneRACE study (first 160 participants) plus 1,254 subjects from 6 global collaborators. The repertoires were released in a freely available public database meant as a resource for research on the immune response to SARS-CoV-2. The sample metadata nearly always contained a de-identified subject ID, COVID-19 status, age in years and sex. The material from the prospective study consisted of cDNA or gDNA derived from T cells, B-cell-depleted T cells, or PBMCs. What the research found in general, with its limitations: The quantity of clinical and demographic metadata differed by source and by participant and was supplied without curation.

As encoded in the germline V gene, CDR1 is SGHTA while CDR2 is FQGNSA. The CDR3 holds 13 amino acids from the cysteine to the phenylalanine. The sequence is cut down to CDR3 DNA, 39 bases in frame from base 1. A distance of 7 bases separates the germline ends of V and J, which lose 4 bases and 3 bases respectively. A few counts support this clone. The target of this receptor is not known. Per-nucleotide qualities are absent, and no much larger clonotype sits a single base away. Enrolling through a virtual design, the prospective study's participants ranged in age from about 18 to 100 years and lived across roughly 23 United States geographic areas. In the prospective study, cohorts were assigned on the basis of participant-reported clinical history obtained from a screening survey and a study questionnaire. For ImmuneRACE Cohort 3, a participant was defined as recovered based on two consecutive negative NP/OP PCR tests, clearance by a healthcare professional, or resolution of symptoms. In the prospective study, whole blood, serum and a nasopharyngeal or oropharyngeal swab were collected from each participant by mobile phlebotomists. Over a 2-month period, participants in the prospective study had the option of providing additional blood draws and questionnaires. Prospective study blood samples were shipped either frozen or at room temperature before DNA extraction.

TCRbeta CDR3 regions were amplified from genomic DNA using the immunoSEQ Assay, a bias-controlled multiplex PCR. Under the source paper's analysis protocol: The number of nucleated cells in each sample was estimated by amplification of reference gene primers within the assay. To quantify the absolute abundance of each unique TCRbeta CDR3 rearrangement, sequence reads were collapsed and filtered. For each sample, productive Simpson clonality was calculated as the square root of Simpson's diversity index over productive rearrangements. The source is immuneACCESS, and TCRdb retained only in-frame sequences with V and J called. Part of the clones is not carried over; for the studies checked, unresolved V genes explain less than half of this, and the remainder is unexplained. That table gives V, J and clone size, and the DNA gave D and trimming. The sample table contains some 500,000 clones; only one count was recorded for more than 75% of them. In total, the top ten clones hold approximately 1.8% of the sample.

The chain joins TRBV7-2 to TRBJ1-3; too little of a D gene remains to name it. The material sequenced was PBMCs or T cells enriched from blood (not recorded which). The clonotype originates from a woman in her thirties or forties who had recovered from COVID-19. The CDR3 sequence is CASSSSGGNTIYF. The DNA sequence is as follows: TGTGCCAGCAGCTCCAGTGGTGGAAACACCATATATTTT.